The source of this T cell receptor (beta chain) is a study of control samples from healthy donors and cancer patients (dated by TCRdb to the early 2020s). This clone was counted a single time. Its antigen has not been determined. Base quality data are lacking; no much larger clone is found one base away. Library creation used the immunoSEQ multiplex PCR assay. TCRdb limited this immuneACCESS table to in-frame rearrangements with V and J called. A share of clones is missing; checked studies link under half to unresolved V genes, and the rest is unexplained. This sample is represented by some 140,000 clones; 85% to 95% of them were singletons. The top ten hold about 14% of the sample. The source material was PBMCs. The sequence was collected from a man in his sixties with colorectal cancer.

The DNA sequence is TGTGCCAGCACAGGCAGCTCCTACGAGCAGTACTTC. This is translated as CASTGSSYEQYF. This receptor chain uses TRBV6-5 and TRBJ2-7, with the identity of the D gene unclear. The V end loses 7 bases and the J end loses 0 bases, and a stretch of 7 bases separates them. Looking up the germline V gene yields CDR1 MNHEY and CDR2 SVGAGI. Taken from cysteine to phenylalanine, the CDR3 has 12 residues. Here the CDR3 DNA is all that survives: 36 bases in frame from base 1.